The text below deals with one T cell receptor (beta chain). Its antigen is unknown. This may arise from a read error, as a much more abundant clone is one base away. Via MiXCR, TCRdb re-called the multiplex PCR reads, giving one row per CDR3 protein. The table records 120,000 or so distinct CDR3 sequences, 20% of them present only once. Axillary draining lymph nodes of breast cancer patients supplied the node samples. The data stem from a study of breast tumors, draining lymph nodes, adjacent tissues. Study results and caveats: Tumor TCR diversity was below lymph nodes but above nontumor tissue. The lymph node origin of tumor T cells was framed as consistent with a hypothesis, not demonstrated. Compared with basal-like, luminal-like tumors shared significantly more repertoire with nontumor tissue.

This CDR3 is 13 amino acids long. After removal of 6 bases from V and 8 bases from J, the junction contained 8 bases not matched to a gene. This rearrangement joins TRBV12-3 or TRBV12-4 to TRBJ1-2, with 8 bases lining up with TRBD1. The sequenced sample consisted of axillary lymph node tissue. The sequence came from a female donor with breast cancer. Some clones in this sample may be carry-over from other donors' samples. The CDR3 bases are TGTGCCAGCAGGACCCTGCCAGGGGGCGGCTACACCTTC. This gives the protein CASRTLPGGGYTF.